The 10 T cell receptor beta chains reported below all come from one sample, sequenced in a study of human T cells and chemical hapten exposure (dated by TCRdb to 2020 to 2023). The sample's time point, from its label and the paper: pre-sensitization, week 0. The intended sense of this specimen's treatment or condition label: therapeutic diphenylcyclopropenone sensitization with weekly scalp DPC. Library preparation was by RACE. Sequencing used a NextSeq 500. The public reads were run again by TCRdb, first through fastp at Q25 and then through MiXCR, and only productive beta chains were kept. Rows with one shared CDR3 protein collapse into an entry with the most common genes and DNA. In this sample the table shows over 300,000 distinct CDR3 sequences, 5.1% of which occur a single time. The ten largest clonotypes hold 2.6% of the sample. Specimen: whole blood, collected in connection with sensitization to the hapten diphenylcyclopropenone (DPC). Receptor source: a woman in her forties or fifties with alopecia areata. Some clones in this sample may be carry-over from other donors' samples.

This clonotype was counted only a few times. The chain has TRBV7-6 and TRBJ2-1, with 7 positions matching TRBD2. The germline V gene encodes CDR1 SGHVS and CDR2 FNYEAQ. V trimming: 4 bases; J trimming: 4 bases; junction bases outside the gene matches: 10. This CDR3 is built from 16 residues. This CDR3 is CASSSLAEERYNEQFF. The DNA for the CDR3 is TGTGCCAGCAGCTCCCTAGCGGAGGAGAGATACAATGAGCAGTTCTTC.

This clonotype has a count of ten or more. The chain links TRBV2 to TRBJ1-6, with D perhaps matching TRBD1 (5 bases). Trimming removed 6 bases from V and 8 bases from J, with 11 bases in between. There are 13 residues in the CDR3. Per the germline V gene, CDR1 is SNHLY and CDR2 is FYNNEI. The CDR3 coding sequence is TGTGCCAGCAGGGGGGACGGCGATTCACCCCTCCACTTT. Protein: CASRGDGDSPLHF.

This clonotype was observed many times. The gene calls are TRBV20-1 and TRBJ2-7, with D tentatively TRBD2 (5 bases). The CDR3 consists of 16 residues. The V end was cut by 0 bases, the J end by 0 bases, with 15 bases between. Germline V gene data show CDR1 as DFQATT and CDR2 as SNEGSKA (reference sequence). CDR3 coding DNA: TGCAGTGCTAGAGAGTTTGCTAGCCGGAGCTCCTACGAGCAGTACTTC. Its protein is CSAREFASRSSYEQYF.

This clonotype was observed many times. The rearrangement uses TRBV5-6 and TRBJ1-5, with D perhaps TRBD1 (5 bases). The CDR3 covers 16 residues. CDR1 is SGHDT, CDR2 YYEEEE, per germline. V was clipped by 3 bases and J by 4 bases, with 17 bases between them. The CDR3 spells CASSSRVGPPNQPQHF. The CDR3 nucleotides read TGTGCCAGCAGCTCCAGGGTCGGGCCTCCTAATCAGCCCCAGCATTTT.

This clonotype came up many times. The J gene is TRBJ2-3, the V gene TRBV20-1; D gene unclear. Trimming took 6 bases from V and 5 from J, leaving 18 bases between them. CDR1 and CDR2 from the germline V gene are DFQATT and SNEGSKA (reference sequence). The CDR3 extends over 14 amino acids. The CDR3 region is CSANDLGLEDTQYF. In DNA form, the CDR3 reads TGCAGTGCGAACGACCTAGGTCTAGAAGATACGCAGTATTTT.

This clonotype was recorded many times. V and J are TRBV27 and TRBJ1-5; a possible D gene is TRBD1 (5 bases). This CDR3 contains 14 residues. The V gene's germline CDR1 is MNHEY and CDR2 SMNVEV (reference sequence). Trimming pared 5 bases from V and 3 bases from J, leaving 11 bases between. In nucleotides, the CDR3 is TGTGCCAGCAGTCGAAAGGGGATCAATCAGCCCCAGCATTTT. It codes for CASSRKGINQPQHF.

This clonotype was counted between two and nine times. The rearrangement links TRBV30 to TRBJ2-4, with 7 bases aligning to TRBD1. Germline V gives CDR1 GTSNPN, CDR2 SVGIG (reference sequence). Trimming took 7 bases from V and 3 from J; bases not matched to a gene: 6. The CDR3 is made up of 13 amino acids. The CDR3 here is CASTGASKNIQYF. As DNA, the CDR3 is TGTGCCTCTACAGGGGCTAGCAAAAACATTCAGTACTTC. Based on the CDR3 plus reference TRBV30 and TRBJ2-4, the full variable domain is SQTIHQWPATLVQPVGSPLSLECTVEGTSNPNLYWYRQAAGRGLQLLFYSVGIGQISSEVPQNLSASRPQDRQFILSSKKLLLSDSGFYLCASTGASKNIQYFGAGTRLSVL.

This chain links TRBV27 with TRBJ2-7; tentative D call: TRBD2 (6 bases). The CDR3 is made up of 14 amino acids. Trimming removed 5 bases from V and 6 bases from J, with 17 bases in between. Looked up from germline, CDR1 is MNHEY and CDR2 is SMNVEV (reference sequence). The CDR3 loop is CASSPGLLIVEQYF. Here the CDR3 DNA reads TGTGCCAGCAGTCCGGGACTTTTGATTGTCGAGCAGTACTTC.

Remarks on this clonotype: With a much larger clone just one base away, this may be a read error. The rearrangement joins TRBV6-6 to TRBJ2-7, with D unresolved. Germline assignment: CDR1 MNHNY and CDR2 SVGAGI (reference sequence). The CDR3 has 15 amino acids. V lost 4 bases and J lost 6, with 19 bases in between. CDR3 residues: CASSSPQAVKVEQYF. In DNA, the CDR3 is TGTGCCAGCAGTTCTCCCCAGGCAGTTAAAGTCGAGCAGTACTTC.

This clonotype came up many times. The chain has TRBV12-3 or TRBV12-4 and TRBJ2-1; TRBD2 matches 11 bases. With V trimmed by 11 bases and J by 5 bases, 14 bases remained unmatched. The CDR3 loop spans 16 amino acids. CDR3 amino acids: CASHSGRARGDNEQFF. The CDR3 DNA reads TGTGCCTCCCATAGCGGGAGGGCCCGAGGTGACAATGAGCAGTTCTTC.